This T cell receptor beta chain was documented in a study of OX40 agonist ivuxolimab in advanced cancers. Here immunoSEQ multiplex PCR was the method, and the copy in TCRdb shows in-frame clones only, minus some. Of more than 20,000 clones in the sample, 70% to 80% are singletons; the top ten hold 30% to 40%. The sequencing here drew on CD4+ or CD8+ T cells sorted from blood, taken in a trial of the OX40 agonist ivuxolimab. The sequence was obtained from an adult with an advanced solid tumor such as melanoma, head and neck, liver or kidney cancer.

CDR3 bases: TGCGCCAGCAGCCAAGTGACAGGGAACACCGGGGAGCTGTTTTTT. It codes for CASSQVTGNTGELFF. The rearrangement uses TRBV4-1 and TRBJ2-2; D is perhaps TRBD1 (6 bases). Germline V lookup: CDR1 MGHRA, CDR2 YSYEKL. Trimming stripped 1 base from V and 1 base from J, with 7 bases between. This CDR3 is 15 amino acids long.